A selection of T cell receptor beta chains follows, all from one sample in a study of blood T cell repertoires in COVID-19. The repertoire was sequenced with immunoSEQ multiplex PCR; TCRdb's copy has only in-frame clones and lacks some. The data show hundreds of thousands of clones, approximately 86% seen once. Sequencing was carried out using peripheral blood. Receptors were obtained from a woman aged 25-40 years who had recovered from COVID-19. Both conserved end residues are part of each CDR3. Each record gives: J gene, clone size, CDR3 length, V gene, D gene, CDR3 protein, CDR3 DNA. The D gene is left open where the match is weak. Rows give clone size only sometimes, using once, few, many, or a class for an expanded clone.

TRBJ2-4,NA,14,TRBV5-5,NA,CASSLVEPSDIQYF,TGTGCCAGCAGCTTGGTTGAACCGTCGGACATTCAGTACTTC
TRBJ1-2,NA,13,TRBV12-3/TRBV12-4,TRBD1,CASSRGQGYGYTF,TGTGCCAGCAGTCGGGGACAGGGGTATGGCTACACCTTC
TRBJ2-3,NA,17,TRBV6-1,TRBD1,CASSELDRGWSTDTQYF,TGTGCCAGCAGTGAGCTGGACAGGGGTTGGAGCACAGATACGCAGTATTTT
TRBJ2-1,NA,15,TRBV28,TRBD2,CATSWGGSSYNEQFF,TGTGCCACCTCCTGGGGCGGGAGCTCCTACAATGAGCAGTTCTTC
TRBJ1-1,NA,13,TRBV10-1,NA,CASSDFLPSTAFF,TGCGCCAGCAGTGATTTTCTCCCGAGTACGGCTTTCTTT
TRBJ2-3,NA,16,TRBV15,NA,CATNPTRGSRTDTQYF,TGTGCCACCAACCCAACAAGGGGATCACGCACAGATACGCAGTATTTT
TRBJ2-5,NA,18,TRBV19,TRBD1,CASSRTGQGAGYQETQYF,TGTGCCAGTAGCCGAACGGGACAGGGGGCCGGGTACCAAGAGACCCAGTACTTC
TRBJ2-7,NA,14,TRBV5-1,NA,CASSLGQGISEQYF,TGCGCCAGCAGCTTGGGGCAGGGTATCAGCGAGCAGTACTTC
TRBJ1-1,few,13,TRBV7-3,TRBD1,CASSLGTGTEAFF,TGTGCCAGCAGCCTCGGGACAGGCACTGAAGCTTTCTTT
TRBJ1-2,NA,15,TRBV19,NA,CASSTTPGLDYGYTF,TGTGCCAGTAGTACCACCCCGGGTTTAGACTATGGCTACACCTTC
TRBJ1-5,NA,13,TRBV15,NA,CATRDQGGQPQHF,TGTGCCACCAGAGATCAGGGTGGTCAGCCCCAGCATTTT
TRBJ1-6,NA,17,TRBV18,TRBD1,CASSPGDSSSYNSPLHF,TGTGCCAGCTCACCCGGGGACAGTAGCTCCTATAATTCACCCCTCCACTTT
TRBJ1-1,NA,13,TRBV5-1,NA,CASSQGYGTEAFF,TGCGCCAGCAGTCAGGGTTACGGCACTGAAGCTTTCTTT
TRBJ2-2,NA,15,TRBV29-1,TRBD1,CSALKDRANTGELFF,TGCAGCGCCCTAAAGGACAGGGCTAACACCGGGGAGCTGTTTTTT
TRBJ2-1,NA,15,TRBV24-1,TRBD2,CATSQTSGQRDEQFF,TGTGCCACCAGCCAAACTAGCGGCCAGAGGGATGAGCAGTTCTTC
TRBJ2-3,NA,11,TRBV12-3/TRBV12-4,NA,CASSLMNTQYF,TGTGCCAGCAGCCTAATGAATACGCAGTATTTT
TRBJ1-1,NA,16,TRBV5-1,TRBD1,CASSPEQGAGNTEAFF,TGCGCCAGCAGCCCGGAACAGGGGGCGGGGAACACTGAAGCTTTCTTT
TRBJ2-2,NA,11,TRBV6-5,NA,CASSFTGELFF,TGTGCCAGCAGCTTCACCGGGGAGCTGTTTTTT
TRBJ2-1,NA,14,TRBV7-9,NA,CASSLQEDNNEQFF,TGTGCCAGCAGCCTGCAGGAGGATAACAATGAGCAGTTCTTC
TRBJ2-1,NA,15,TRBV6-5,NA,CAGRAEDGTGNEQFF,TGTGCCGGGCGGGCCGAAGATGGGACTGGCAATGAGCAGTTCTTC
TRBJ2-7,NA,15,TRBV11-2,NA,CASSLDSGPAYEQYF,TGTGCCAGCAGCTTAGACAGCGGTCCAGCCTACGAGCAGTACTTC
TRBJ1-2,few,15,TRBV11-2,NA,CASSLDNRAPYGYTF,TGTGCCAGCAGCTTAGATAACAGGGCGCCCTATGGCTACACCTTC
TRBJ1-4,once,15,TRBV2,NA,CASSELGQAVEKLFF,TGTGCCAGCAGTGAACTGGGACAAGCGGTTGAAAAACTGTTTTTT
TRBJ2-7,NA,15,TRBV25-1,TRBD1,CASSEPGDSLYEQYF,TGTGCCAGCAGTGAGCCCGGGGACAGTCTCTACGAGCAGTACTTC
TRBJ2-6,NA,16,TRBV9,TRBD1,CASSEGTGAGANVLTF,TGTGCCAGCAGCGAGGGAACAGGGGCCGGGGCCAACGTCCTGACTTTC
TRBJ1-1,NA,14,TRBV2,TRBD1,CASKRDSTNTEAFF,TGTGCCAGCAAACGGGACAGCACGAACACTGAAGCTTTCTTT
TRBJ1-2,NA,15,TRBV6-5,TRBD1,CASSYPKGQGKGYTF,TGTGCCAGCAGTTACCCTAAGGGACAGGGGAAGGGCTACACCTTC
TRBJ1-6,NA,14,TRBV3-1/TRBV3-2,TRBD1,CASSPGQANSPLHF,TGTGCCAGCAGCCCGGGACAGGCTAATTCACCCCTCCACTTT
TRBJ2-1,once,15,TRBV19,NA,CASSISPTTYNEQFF,TGTGCCAGTAGTATAAGCCCCACCACCTACAATGAGCAGTTCTTC
TRBJ1-1,NA,16,TRBV2,NA,CASSRERVVGSTEAFF,TGTGCCAGCAGTCGGGAAAGGGTCGTTGGGAGCACTGAAGCTTTCTTT
TRBJ1-1,NA,10,TRBV29-1,NA,CSAYFGEAFF,TGCAGCGCTTACTTTGGTGAAGCTTTCTTT
TRBJ1-2,once,14,TRBV9,NA,CASSVAWGESGYTF,TGTGCCAGCAGCGTAGCATGGGGGGAGAGTGGCTACACCTTC
TRBJ1-1,NA,14,TRBV27,TRBD1,CASSSWTGHTEAFF,TGTGCCAGCAGTTCCTGGACAGGGCACACTGAAGCTTTCTTT
TRBJ2-7,few,15,TRBV7-6,NA,CASSHPAGSSYEQYF,TGTGCCAGCAGCCACCCCGCCGGTAGCTCCTACGAGCAGTACTTC
TRBJ1-3,NA,15,TRBV4-2,TRBD1,CASSAKTGGGNTIYF,TGTGCCAGCAGCGCAAAGACAGGGGGCGGAAACACCATATATTTT
TRBJ1-1,NA,17,TRBV11-2,TRBD1,CASSLDPTRTGSTEAFF,TGTGCCAGCAGCTTAGACCCTACCAGGACAGGGTCCACTGAAGCTTTCTTT
TRBJ2-5,NA,14,TRBV19,TRBD1,CASSIRTGGETQYF,TGTGCCAGTAGTATTCGGACAGGGGGGGAGACCCAGTACTTC
TRBJ2-1,NA,12,TRBV6-2/TRBV6-3,NA,CASSYSANEQFF,TGTGCCAGCAGTTACTCCGCTAACGAGCAGTTCTTC
TRBJ1-6,NA,14,TRBV27,TRBD1,CASRNRGQNSPLHF,TGTGCCAGCAGAAACAGGGGGCAGAATTCACCCCTCCACTTT
TRBJ2-3,NA,15,TRBV27,TRBD2,CASSLSAGVADTQYF,TGTGCCAGCAGTTTATCAGCGGGAGTGGCAGATACGCAGTATTTT
TRBJ2-2,NA,17,TRBV5-1,TRBD2,CASSLLAGGSNTGELFF,TGCGCCAGCAGCTTACTAGCGGGGGGTTCGAACACCGGGGAGCTGTTTTTT
TRBJ2-7,NA,13,TRBV6-1,TRBD1,CASSEEGQVPQYF,TGTGCCAGCAGTGAAGAGGGACAGGTACCGCAGTACTTC
TRBJ2-1,NA,16,TRBV5-6,TRBD1,CASSTPRRGQRNEQFF,TGTGCCAGCAGCACCCCGCGCAGGGGGCAACGCAATGAGCAGTTCTTC
TRBJ1-1,NA,13,TRBV24-1,NA,CATMNRVGTEAFF,TGTGCCACCATGAACAGGGTGGGCACTGAAGCTTTCTTT
TRBJ2-2,NA,16,TRBV2,TRBD2,CASSTGLARDTGELFF,TGTGCCAGCAGTACCGGACTAGCGAGGGACACCGGGGAGCTGTTTTTT
TRBJ2-7,NA,15,TRBV4-3,TRBD1,CASSQAGTGAYEQYF,TGCGCCAGCAGCCAAGCCGGGACAGGGGCCTACGAGCAGTACTTC
TRBJ2-5,NA,13,TRBV6-4,NA,CASSEGGQETQYF,TGTGCCAGCAGTGAAGGGGGACAAGAGACCCAGTACTTC
TRBJ1-2,NA,15,TRBV10-3,TRBD1,CAISEPDRARNGYTF,TGTGCCATCAGTGAACCAGACAGGGCAAGGAATGGCTACACCTTC
TRBJ2-2,NA,15,TRBV27,TRBD2,CASTRLAGGTGELFF,TGTGCCAGCACCCGACTAGCGGGAGGGACCGGGGAGCTGTTTTTT
TRBJ2-7,medium-sized,13,TRBV24-1,NA,CATSARGRYEQYF,TGTGCCACCAGTGCTCGGGGTCGGTACGAGCAGTACTTC
TRBJ2-7,few,16,TRBV7-2,TRBD2,CASSLSRLAGDHEQYF,TGTGCCAGCAGCTTATCGCGACTAGCGGGAGACCACGAGCAGTACTTC
TRBJ2-1,NA,15,TRBV24-1,NA,CATSDRGASYNEQFF,TGTGCCACCAGTGACCGGGGGGCCTCCTACAATGAGCAGTTCTTC
TRBJ2-1,NA,15,TRBV6-4,TRBD2,CASSPSGGIYNEQFF,TGTGCCAGCAGTCCTAGCGGGGGGATTTACAATGAGCAGTTCTTC
TRBJ1-1,NA,14,TRBV30,NA,CAWSSPEWATEAFF,TGTGCCTGGAGTTCCCCCGAGTGGGCCACTGAAGCTTTCTTT
TRBJ2-1,NA,16,TRBV5-1,NA,CASRSAVPRGYNEQFF,TGCGCCAGTAGATCAGCGGTGCCCCGTGGGTACAATGAGCAGTTCTTC
TRBJ2-7,NA,14,TRBV13,TRBD2,CASTVTSGRHEQYF,TGTGCCAGCACCGTGACTAGCGGGAGACACGAGCAGTACTTC
TRBJ1-5,once,17,TRBV28,NA,CASEDRRGQRSGQPQHF,TGTGCCAGCGAAGATCGACGAGGACAGAGGTCGGGACAGCCCCAGCATTTT